This is a list of T cell receptor beta chains from one sample in a study of shared clonotypes between healthy human individuals. Repertoires were generated with immunoSEQ multiplex PCR, while TCRdb's copy carries only in-frame clones and drops some. This table has roughly 2,300,000 clones, 85% to 95% appearing once. The sample was naive CD4+ T cells from PBMCs. The receptors derive from a young man in good health. Some clones in this sample may be carry-over from other donors' samples. Each CDR3 is given without its conserved first and last residue.

TRBV5-1,ASSPSTGTGHYEQY
TRBV5-1,ASSLSGIGNTIY
TRBV5-5,ASSPAEGEVAGNTIY
TRBV6-1,ASSEGGPRTYEQY
TRBV28,ASSLRVSRGNEKLF
TRBV28,ASSLEGRRWELF
TRBV28,ATRTPSSGLYNEQF
TRBV30,AWSRPWGDYTYGYT
TRBV5-1,ASSLEVRTSYEQY
TRBV7-9,ASSLPGLAGINEQF
TRBV9,ASSVTGTGGSYT
TRBV5-1,ASSWEFRGTAGGLAGELF
TRBV18,ASSRDRSNNEKLF
TRBV11-2,ASSSGYGQTVYEQY
TRBV25-1,ASSDSRDSDNEQF
TRBV28,ASSPGRAKNIQY
TRBV28,ASSRTGRHQPQH
TRBV10-3,AIRSGYGGFETQY
TRBV5-1,ASSLGDHNIQY
TRBV11-2,ASSLRQIYNEQF
TRBV9,ASSGRQGARQF
TRBV11-3,ASSLGTGENTEAF
TRBV5-1,ASSFPSGANVLT
TRBV5-4,ASSLAKGTSYNEQF
TRBV19,ASRLPLDRDRKNEAF
TRBV7-2,ASRSKGTSSYNEQF
TRBV7-8,ASSWTGGIWETQY
TRBV30,AWSALSGMAGELF
TRBV6-5,ASTSNVGYGYT
TRBV5-1,ASSLGGLAGGGTDTQY
TRBV28,ASSQNRDLAF
TRBV6-5,ASSYSVPDGGNEQF
TRBV2,ASSAPGRGGSFNEQF
TRBV7-2,ASSLAVSGRAIARGETQY
TRBV27,ARRGLQPYEQY
TRBV7-2,ASSFDRTPSSFY
TRBV28,ASTMGAQETQY
TRBV6-6,ATRRGNQPQH
TRBV28,ASHTRGRANYGYT
TRBV27,ASSRRTGGAEYEQY
TRBV5-4,ASTTRTASYGYT
TRBV27,ASSPLTDFSYEQY
TRBV19,ASNLVANSNQPQH
TRBV7-9,ASSLDLSAEAF
TRBV11-2,ASSPQGEKLF
TRBV18,ASSPGTDRPDNQPQH
TRBV19,ASSREGGTDTQY
TRBV28,ASDGTSRTSGRALPLNEQF
TRBV7-3,ASSSGGTGTYNEQF
TRBV11-1,ASSLEGQGDTQY
TRBV10-3,AISGGPLYGYT